The present T cell receptor (beta chain) was sequenced within a study of shared clonotypes between healthy human individuals. TCRdb's copy holds only in-frame clones and misses some; the assay was immunoSEQ multiplex PCR. This sample carries about 490,000 clones, approximately 82% of them seen once, and the ten largest clones take around 12%. This CDR3 is 12 amino acids long. V lost 4 bases, J lost 7 bases, and 11 bases lay in between. The germline V gene has CDR1 SGHKS and CDR2 YYEKEE (reference sequence). This rearrangement joins TRBV5-5 to TRBJ1-2, with a possible D match to TRBD1 (6 bases). Sequencing was done on a sample of PBMCs. This TCR was recovered from a woman between 40 and 50 years old in good health. Some clones in this sample may be carry-over from other donors' samples. CDR3 coding DNA: TGTGCCAGCAGCGAACAGGGTTTTGGCTACACCTTC. This sequence encodes CASSEQGFGYTF.